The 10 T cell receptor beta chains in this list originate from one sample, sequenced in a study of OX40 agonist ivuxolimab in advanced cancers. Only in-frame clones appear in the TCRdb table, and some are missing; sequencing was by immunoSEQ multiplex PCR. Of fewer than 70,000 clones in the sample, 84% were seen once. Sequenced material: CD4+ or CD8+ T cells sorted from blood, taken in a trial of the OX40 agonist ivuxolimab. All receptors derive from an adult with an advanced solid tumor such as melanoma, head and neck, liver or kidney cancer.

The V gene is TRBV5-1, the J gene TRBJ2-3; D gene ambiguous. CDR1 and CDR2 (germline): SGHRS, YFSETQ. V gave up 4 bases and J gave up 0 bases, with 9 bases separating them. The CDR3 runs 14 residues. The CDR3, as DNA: TGCGCCAGCAGCATGACAACTAGCACAGATACGCAGTATTTT. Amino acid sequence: CASSMTTSTDTQYF. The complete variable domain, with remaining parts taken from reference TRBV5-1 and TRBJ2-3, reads KAGVTQTPRYLIKTRGQQVTLSCSPISGHRSVSWYQQTPGQGLQFLFEYFSETQRNKGNFPGRFSGRQFSNSRSEMNVSTLELGDSALYLCASSMTTSTDTQYFGPGTRLTVL.

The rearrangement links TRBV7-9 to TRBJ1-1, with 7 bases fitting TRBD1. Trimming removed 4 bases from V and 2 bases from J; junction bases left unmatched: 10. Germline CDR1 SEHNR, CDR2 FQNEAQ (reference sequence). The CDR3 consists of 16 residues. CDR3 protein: CASSSAAGTANTEAFF. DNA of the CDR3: TGTGCCAGCAGCTCAGCTGCCGGGACAGCTAACACTGAAGCTTTCTTT.

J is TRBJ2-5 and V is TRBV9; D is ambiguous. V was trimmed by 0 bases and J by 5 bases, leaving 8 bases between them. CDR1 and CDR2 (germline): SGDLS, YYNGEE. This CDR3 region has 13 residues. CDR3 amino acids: CASSVDMRETQYF. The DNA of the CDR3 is TGTGCCAGCAGCGTAGATATGCGGGAGACCCAGTACTTC.

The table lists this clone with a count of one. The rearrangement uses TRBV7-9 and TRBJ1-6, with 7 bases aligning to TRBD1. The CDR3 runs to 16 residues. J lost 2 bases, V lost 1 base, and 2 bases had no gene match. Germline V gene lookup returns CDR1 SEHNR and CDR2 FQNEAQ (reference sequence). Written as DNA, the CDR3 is TGTGCCAGCAGCTTAGGGGGACAGACCTATAATTCACCCCTCCACTTT. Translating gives CASSLGGQTYNSPLHF.

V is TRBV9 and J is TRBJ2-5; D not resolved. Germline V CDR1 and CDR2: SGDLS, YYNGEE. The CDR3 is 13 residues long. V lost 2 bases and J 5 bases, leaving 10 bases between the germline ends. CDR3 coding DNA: TGTGCCAGCAGCGTCGAAGGGTTGGAGACCCAGTACTTC. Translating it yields CASSVEGLETQYF. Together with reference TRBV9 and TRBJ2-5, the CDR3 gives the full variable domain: DSGVTQTPKHLITATGQRVTLRCSPRSGDLSVYWYQQSLDQGLQFLIQYYNGEERAKGNILERFSAQQFPDLHSELNLSSLELGDSALYFCASSVEGLETQYFGPGTRLLVL.

Written as DNA, the CDR3 is TGTGCCAGCAGTGGGAGACAGGGGGCATTTACTGAAGCTTTCTTT. Its protein is CASSGRQGAFTEAFF. V and J are TRBV9 and TRBJ1-1; 10 bases map to TRBD1. CDR1 and CDR2 from the germline V gene are SGDLS and YYNGEE. The CDR3 extends over 15 amino acids. V lost 5 bases and J lost 5; bases outside the gene matches: 9.

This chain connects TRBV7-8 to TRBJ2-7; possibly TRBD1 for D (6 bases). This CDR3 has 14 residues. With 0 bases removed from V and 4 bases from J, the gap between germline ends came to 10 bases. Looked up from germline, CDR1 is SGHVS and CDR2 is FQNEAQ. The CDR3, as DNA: TGTGCCAGCAGCTTAGCTAGGCAGGGGTACGAGCAGTACTTC. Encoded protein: CASSLARQGYEQYF.

CDR3 in amino acids: CASSVDPGGKVSYNEQFF. The CDR3 DNA reads TGTGCCAGCAGCGTAGATCCAGGGGGCAAGGTGTCCTACAATGAGCAGTTCTTC. The chain joins TRBV9 to TRBJ2-1, with 8 positions matching TRBD1. V was pared by 0 bases and J by 1 base, with 9 bases of the junction left unmatched. The germline V gene has CDR1 SGDLS and CDR2 YYNGEE. There are 18 residues in the CDR3.

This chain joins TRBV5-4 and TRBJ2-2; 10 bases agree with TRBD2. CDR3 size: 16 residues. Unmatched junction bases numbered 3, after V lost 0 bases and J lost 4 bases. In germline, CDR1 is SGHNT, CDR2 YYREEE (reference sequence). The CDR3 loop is CASSLGRTSGTGELFF. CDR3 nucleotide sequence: TGTGCCAGCAGCTTGGGGAGGACTAGCGGCACCGGGGAGCTGTTTTTT.

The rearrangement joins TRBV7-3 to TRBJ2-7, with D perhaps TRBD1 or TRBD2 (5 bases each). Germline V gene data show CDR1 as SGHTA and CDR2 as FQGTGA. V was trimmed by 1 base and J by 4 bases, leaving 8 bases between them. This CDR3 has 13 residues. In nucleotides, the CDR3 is TGTGCCAGCAGCTTAAATGGGGGTTACGAGCAGTACTTC. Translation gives CASSLNGGYEQYF.